These 2 T cell receptor beta chains share one sample of origin, sequenced in a study of cytomegalovirus exposure and HLA in healthy donors. PCR primers comprised 60 Vbeta and 13 Jbeta primers. TCRdb's table, derived via immunoSEQ multiplex PCR, lists solely in-frame clones and lacks some. The profile covers about 140,000 clones, with about a tenth appearing a single time and 1.5% to 2% taken by the ten largest. Sequenced input: PBMCs. These receptors were collected from a male donor in good health and CMV-seronegative.

Only a few counts were recorded for this clone. The V call is TRBV6-6, the J call TRBJ2-3; the D gene is possibly TRBD1 (5 bases). Germline CDR1 reads MNHNY; CDR2 reads SVGAGI (reference sequence). The CDR3 is made up of 15 amino acids. V was shortened by 2 bases and J by 0 bases, with 9 bases between the two germline ends. CDR3 protein: CASSYPDTSTDTQYF. CDR3 in DNA: TGTGCCAGCAGTTACCCGGACACGAGCACAGATACGCAGTATTTT.

This clone came up a few times. The chain carries TRBV5-1 and TRBJ1-2, with 7 nucleotides matching TRBD1. After removal of 2 bases from V and 4 bases from J, the junction contained 5 bases not matched to a gene. The CDR3 loop spans 14 amino acids. The V gene's germline CDR1 is SGHRS and CDR2 YFSETQ. Here the CDR3 reads CASSFETGVYGYTF. The CDR3 DNA is TGCGCCAGCAGCTTTGAAACAGGGGTCTATGGCTACACCTTC.